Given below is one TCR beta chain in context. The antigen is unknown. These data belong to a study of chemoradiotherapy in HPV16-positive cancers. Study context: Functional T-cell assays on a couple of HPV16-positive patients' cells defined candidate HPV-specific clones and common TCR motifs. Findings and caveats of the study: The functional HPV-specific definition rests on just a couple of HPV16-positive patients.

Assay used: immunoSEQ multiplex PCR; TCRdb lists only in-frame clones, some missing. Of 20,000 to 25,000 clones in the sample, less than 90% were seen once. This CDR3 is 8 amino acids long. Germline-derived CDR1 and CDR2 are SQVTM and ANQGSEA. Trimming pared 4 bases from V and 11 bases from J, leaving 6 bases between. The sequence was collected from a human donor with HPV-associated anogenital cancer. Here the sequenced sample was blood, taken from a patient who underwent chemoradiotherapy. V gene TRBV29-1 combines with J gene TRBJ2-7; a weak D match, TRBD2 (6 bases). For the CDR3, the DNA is TGCAGCGTTGGGGGGGAGTACTTC. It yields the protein CSVGGEYF.